What follows are 8 T cell receptor beta chains derived from one specimen sequenced in a study of T cell responses to AZD1222 COVID-19 vaccine. The protocol was immunoSEQ multiplex PCR, while the TCRdb copy is restricted to in-frame clones and leaves out a portion. This sample yields approximately 42,000 clones, of which roughly 88% are seen a single time; just under 25% belongs to the top ten. This sample comprised peripheral blood, obtained 28 days after the second AZD1222 dose. These receptors were taken from an adult who received the AZD1222 COVID-19 vaccine.

CDR3 protein: CASSDTDRGYHEQYF. For the CDR3, the DNA is TGTGCCAGCAGCGACACCGACAGGGGGTACCACGAGCAGTACTTC. V is TRBV2 and J is TRBJ2-7, with TRBD1 matching over 9 bases. V lost 6 bases, J lost 5 bases, and 11 bases stayed unmatched. In germline, CDR1 is SNHLY, CDR2 FYNNEI. The CDR3 has 15 amino acids.

This sequence joins TRBV15 and TRBJ2-3; 13 bases are shared with TRBD2. V trimming: 2 bases; J trimming: 1 base; junction bases outside the gene matches: 6. This CDR3 has 18 amino acids. In germline, CDR1 is LNHNV, CDR2 YYDKDF (reference sequence). The CDR3 is CATSRKRLAGGGTDTQYF. The CDR3 DNA reads TGTGCCACCAGCAGAAAGAGACTAGCGGGAGGCGGCACAGATACGCAGTATTTT.

The V and J genes are TRBV12-5 and TRBJ2-7, with no clear D. V was shortened by 6 bases and J by 6 bases, with 12 bases between the two germline ends. The CDR3 is made up of 12 amino acids. In germline, CDR1 is LGHNT, CDR2 FRNRAP. CDR3 residues: CASGSGRVEQYF. CDR3 bases: TGTGCTAGTGGCTCCGGTCGTGTCGAGCAGTACTTC.

The CDR3 here is CASSFDRTYEQYF. In nucleotides, the CDR3 is TGTGCCAGCAGTTTCGACAGAACCTACGAGCAGTACTTC. The V and J genes are TRBV6-5 and TRBJ2-7, with D tentatively TRBD1 (5 bases). Trimming took 4 bases from V and 2 from J, leaving 9 bases between them. The CDR3 consists of 13 residues. CDR1 is MNHEY and CDR2 is SVGAGI in the germline V gene.

The chain recombines TRBV18 with TRBJ1-2, with 8 bases aligning to TRBD1. The CDR3 runs to 13 residues. Germline trimming cut 4 bases from V and 6 bases from J; bases unmatched to any gene: 4. The germline CDR1 and CDR2 sequences are KGHSH and LQKENI. CDR3 nucleotides: TGTGCCAGCTCACGTGGACAGGGTGATGGCTACACCTTC. Amino acid sequence: CASSRGQGDGYTF.

The rearrangement uses TRBV27 and TRBJ2-5; 15 nucleotides agree with TRBD2. The CDR3 contains 22 residues. The junction had 23 bases not matched to a gene; V was cut back by 5 bases and J by 4 bases. CDR1 and CDR2 from the germline V gene are MNHEY and SMNVEV (reference sequence). The CDR3 DNA reads as TGTGCCAGCAGTCCACTCACTACTTTCTGGACTAGCGGGGGGGCAAGTGGAGAGACCCAGTACTTC. Amino acids: CASSPLTTFWTSGGASGETQYF.

The chain recombines TRBV7-9 with TRBJ2-3; 9 nucleotides agree with TRBD1. The V segment lost 1 base and the J segment 2 bases; nucleotides outside the gene matches: 4. Germline CDR1 reads SEHNR; CDR2 reads FQNEAQ (reference sequence). CDR3 length: 16 residues. The CDR3 DNA reads as TGTGCCAGCAGCTTAGGGCGGGACAGGGACACAGATACGCAGTATTTT. Residues: CASSLGRDRDTDTQYF.

The chain couples TRBV5-1 to TRBJ2-6; D is uncertain. The CDR3 runs 16 residues. Trimming stripped 0 bases from V and 3 bases from J, with 10 bases between. Germline-derived CDR1 and CDR2 are SGHRS and YFSETQ. CDR3: CASSLGTSGGANVLTF. The CDR3 DNA sequence: TGCGCCAGCAGCTTGGGAACCTCTGGTGGGGCCAACGTCCTGACTTTC.